The present T cell receptor (beta chain) was sequenced within a study of metastatic and nonmetastatic thyroid tumors. Ten or more counts support this clone. Study processing details: Between-group CDR3 differences, defined by clinicopathological status, yielded a distant-metastasis classifier for papillary thyroid cancer. TCRdb recomputed clones from the PCR reads via MiXCR. The V and J calls reflect TCRdb's pipeline rather than the authors' work. This table has about 4,300 clones, about two fifths appearing once. Thyroid surgery was performed in patients who had received no treatment beforehand. CDR1 is DFQATT, CDR2 SNEGSKA, per germline (reference sequence). This CDR3 has 13 residues. Trimming took 6 bases from V and 3 from J, leaving 14 bases between them.

The sequencing input was tumor tissue. The clonotype originates from a male donor with papillary thyroid cancer or a benign thyroid nodule (not recorded which). Some clones in this sample may be carry-over from other donors' samples. The rearrangement joins TRBV20-1 to TRBJ1-1, with D possibly TRBD1 on 5 matching bases. Written as DNA, the CDR3 is TGCAGTGCCCTAAAGGAAGGGGACACTGAAGCTTTCTTT. This codes for CSALKEGDTEAFF.